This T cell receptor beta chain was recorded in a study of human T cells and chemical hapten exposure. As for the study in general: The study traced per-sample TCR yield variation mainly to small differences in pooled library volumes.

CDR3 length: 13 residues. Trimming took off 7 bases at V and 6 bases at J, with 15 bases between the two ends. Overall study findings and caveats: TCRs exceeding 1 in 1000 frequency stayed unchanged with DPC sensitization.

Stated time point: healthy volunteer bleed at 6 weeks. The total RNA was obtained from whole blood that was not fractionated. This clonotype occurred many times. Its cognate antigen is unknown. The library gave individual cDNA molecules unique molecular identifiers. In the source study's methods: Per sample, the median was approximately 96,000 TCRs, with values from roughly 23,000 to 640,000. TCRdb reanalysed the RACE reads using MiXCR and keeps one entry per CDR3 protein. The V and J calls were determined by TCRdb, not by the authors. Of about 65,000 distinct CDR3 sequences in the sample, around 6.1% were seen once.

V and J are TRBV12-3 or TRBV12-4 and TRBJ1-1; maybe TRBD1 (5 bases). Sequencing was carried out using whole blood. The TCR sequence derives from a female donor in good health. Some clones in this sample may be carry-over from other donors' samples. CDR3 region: CASTHYLGAEAFF. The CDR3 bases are TGTGCCAGCACACACTACCTAGGGGCTGAAGCTTTCTTT.